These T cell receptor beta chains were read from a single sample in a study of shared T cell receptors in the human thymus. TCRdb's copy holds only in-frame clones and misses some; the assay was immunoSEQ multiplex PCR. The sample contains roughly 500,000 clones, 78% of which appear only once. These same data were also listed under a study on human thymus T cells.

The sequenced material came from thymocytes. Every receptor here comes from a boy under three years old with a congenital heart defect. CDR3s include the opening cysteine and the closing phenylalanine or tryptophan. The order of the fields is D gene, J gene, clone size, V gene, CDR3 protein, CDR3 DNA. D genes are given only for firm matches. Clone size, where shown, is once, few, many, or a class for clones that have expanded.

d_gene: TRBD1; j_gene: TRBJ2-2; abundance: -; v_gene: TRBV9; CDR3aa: CASSVGDRAGTGELFF; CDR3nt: TGTGCCAGCAGCGTAGGTGACAGGGCAGGAACCGGGGAGCTGTTTTTT
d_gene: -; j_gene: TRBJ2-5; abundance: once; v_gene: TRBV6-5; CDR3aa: CASSSPGETQYF; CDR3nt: TGTGCCAGCAGTTCCCCCGGAGAGACCCAGTACTTC
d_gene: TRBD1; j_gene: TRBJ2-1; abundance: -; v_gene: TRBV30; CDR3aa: CAWRGSDRENEQFF; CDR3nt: TGTGCCTGGAGAGGGTCCGACAGGGAGAATGAGCAGTTCTTC
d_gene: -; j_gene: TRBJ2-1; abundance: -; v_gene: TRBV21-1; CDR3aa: CASSKGVQGASYNEQFF; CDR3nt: TGTGCCAGCAGCAAAGGGGTACAGGGGGCAAGCTACAATGAGCAGTTCTTC
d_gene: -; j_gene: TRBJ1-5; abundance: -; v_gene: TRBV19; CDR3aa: CASSIDLVHAGAPYNQPQHF; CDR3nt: TGTGCCAGTAGTATAGACCTGGTTCACGCAGGGGCTCCGTACAATCAGCCCCAGCATTTT
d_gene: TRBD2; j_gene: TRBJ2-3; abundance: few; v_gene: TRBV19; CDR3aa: CASSIASGRAPNTQYF; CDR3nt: TGTGCCAGTAGTATTGCTAGCGGGAGGGCCCCGAATACGCAGTATTTT
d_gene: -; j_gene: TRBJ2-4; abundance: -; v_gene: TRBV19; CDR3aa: CASSEQLAKNIQYF; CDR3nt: TGTGCCAGTAGCGAACAGCTAGCCAAAAACATTCAGTACTTC
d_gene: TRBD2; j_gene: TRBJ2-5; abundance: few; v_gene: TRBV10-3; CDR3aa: CAIMREVQETQYF; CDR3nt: TGTGCCATCATGCGGGAGGTTCAAGAGACCCAGTACTTC
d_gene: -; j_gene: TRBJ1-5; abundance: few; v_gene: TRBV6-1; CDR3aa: CASSERNSNQPQHF; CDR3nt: TGTGCCAGCAGTGAGCGTAATAGCAATCAGCCCCAGCATTTT
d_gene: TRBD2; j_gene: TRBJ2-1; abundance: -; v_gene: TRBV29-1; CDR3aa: CSVGLAAGGWFF; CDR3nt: TGCAGCGTTGGTCTAGCGGCGGGCGGGTGGTTCTTC
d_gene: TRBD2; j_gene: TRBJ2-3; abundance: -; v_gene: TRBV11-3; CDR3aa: CASSLVSSGRGITDTQYF; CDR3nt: TGTGCCAGCAGCTTAGTCTCGAGCGGGAGAGGGATTACAGATACGCAGTATTTT
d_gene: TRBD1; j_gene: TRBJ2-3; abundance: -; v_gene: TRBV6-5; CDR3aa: CASSYSRGRTDTQYF; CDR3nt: TGTGCCAGCAGTTACTCCAGGGGGCGCACAGATACGCAGTATTTT
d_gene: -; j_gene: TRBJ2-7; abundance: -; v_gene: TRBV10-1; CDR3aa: CASSGAGSSYEQYF; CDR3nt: TGCGCCAGCAGTGGAGCAGGCAGTTCCTACGAGCAGTACTTC
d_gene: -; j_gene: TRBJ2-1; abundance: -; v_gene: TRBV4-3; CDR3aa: CASSQATSYEQFF; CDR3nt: TGCGCCAGCAGCCAGGCTACTAGCTATGAGCAGTTCTTC
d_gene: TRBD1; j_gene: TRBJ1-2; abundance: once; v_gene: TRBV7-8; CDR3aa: CASSFPGTGEGYGYTF; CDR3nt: TGTGCCAGCAGCTTCCCCGGGACAGGGGAGGGCTATGGCTACACCTTC
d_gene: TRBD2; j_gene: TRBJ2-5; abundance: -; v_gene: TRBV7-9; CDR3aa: CASSLAGLAQETQYF; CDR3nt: TGTGCCAGCAGCTTAGCCGGACTAGCCCAAGAGACCCAGTACTTC
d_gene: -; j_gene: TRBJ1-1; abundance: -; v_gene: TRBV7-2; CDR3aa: CASSLGGQGTEAFF; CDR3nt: TGTGCCAGCAGCTTAGGGGGCCAGGGCACTGAAGCTTTCTTT
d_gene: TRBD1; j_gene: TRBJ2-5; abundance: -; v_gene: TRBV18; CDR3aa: CASSPSGTGGDETQYF; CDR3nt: TGTGCCAGCTCACCGTCCGGGACAGGGGGCGACGAGACCCAGTACTTC
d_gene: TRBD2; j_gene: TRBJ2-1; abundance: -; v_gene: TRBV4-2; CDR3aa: CASSHNRASGPNEQFF; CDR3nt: TGTGCCAGCAGCCACAACCGGGCTAGCGGGCCGAATGAGCAGTTCTTC
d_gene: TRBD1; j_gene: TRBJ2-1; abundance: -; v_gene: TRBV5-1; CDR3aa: CASKGTGGPSSYNEQFF; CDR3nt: TGCGCCTCTAAGGGGACAGGGGGCCCAAGCTCCTACAATGAGCAGTTCTTC
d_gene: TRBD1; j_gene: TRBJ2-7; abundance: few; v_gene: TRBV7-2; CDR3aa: CASSLVGQGVYEQYF; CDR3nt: TGTGCCAGCAGCTTAGTGGGCCAGGGGGTCTACGAGCAGTACTTC
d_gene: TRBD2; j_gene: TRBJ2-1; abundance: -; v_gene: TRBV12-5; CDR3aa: CASGLVREGLEAYNEQFF; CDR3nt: TGTGCTAGTGGTTTAGTCCGGGAGGGACTAGAGGCCTACAATGAGCAGTTCTTC
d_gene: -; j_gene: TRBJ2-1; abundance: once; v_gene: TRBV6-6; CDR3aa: CASSHYQRWGDNEQFF; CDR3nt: TGTGCCAGCAGTCACTACCAGCGCTGGGGGGACAATGAGCAGTTCTTC
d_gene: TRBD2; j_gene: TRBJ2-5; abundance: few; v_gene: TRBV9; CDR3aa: CASSVGSLAGEKGKTQYF; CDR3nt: TGTGCCAGCAGCGTAGGCTCCCTAGCGGGAGAGAAGGGGAAGACCCAGTACTTC
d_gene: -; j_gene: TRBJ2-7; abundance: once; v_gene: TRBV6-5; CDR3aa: CASSAEGSYEQYF; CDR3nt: TGTGCCAGCAGTGCGGAGGGCTCCTACGAGCAGTACTTC
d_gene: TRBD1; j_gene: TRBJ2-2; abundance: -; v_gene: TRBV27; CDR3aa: CASSQGQGARPGELFF; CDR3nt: TGTGCCAGCAGTCAGGGACAGGGTGCTAGGCCCGGGGAGCTGTTTTTT
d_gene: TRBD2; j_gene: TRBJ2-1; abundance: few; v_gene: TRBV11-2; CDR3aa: CASSLGTSRPNEQFF; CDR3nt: TGTGCCAGCAGCTTAGGGACTAGCCGACCCAATGAGCAGTTCTTC
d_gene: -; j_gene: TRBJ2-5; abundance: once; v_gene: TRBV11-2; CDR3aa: CASSSSQGSQETQYF; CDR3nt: TGTGCCAGCAGCTCAAGCCAGGGGTCCCAAGAGACCCAGTACTTC
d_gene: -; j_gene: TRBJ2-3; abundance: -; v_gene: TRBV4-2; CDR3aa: CASSQETLRLGTSTDTQYF; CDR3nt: TGTGCCAGCAGCCAAGAAACCCTCCGACTGGGGACTAGCACAGATACGCAGTATTTT
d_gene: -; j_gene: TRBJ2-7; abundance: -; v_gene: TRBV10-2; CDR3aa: CASSEQVYEQYF; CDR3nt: TGCGCCAGCAGTGAACAGGTCTACGAGCAGTACTTC
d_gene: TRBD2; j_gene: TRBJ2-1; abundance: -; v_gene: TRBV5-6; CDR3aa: CASSLWREGRGNEQFF; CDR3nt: TGTGCCAGCAGCTTGTGGCGGGAGGGCCGGGGGAATGAGCAGTTCTTC
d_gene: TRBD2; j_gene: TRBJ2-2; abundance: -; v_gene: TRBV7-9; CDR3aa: CASSLPLLAGVGELFF; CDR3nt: TGTGCCAGCAGCTTACCCCTCTTAGCGGGAGTGGGGGAGCTGTTTTTT
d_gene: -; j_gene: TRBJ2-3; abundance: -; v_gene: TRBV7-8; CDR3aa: CASSLSGPPSTGRADTQYF; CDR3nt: TGTGCCAGCAGCTTAAGCGGGCCGCCCTCGACAGGGCGTGCAGATACGCAGTATTTT
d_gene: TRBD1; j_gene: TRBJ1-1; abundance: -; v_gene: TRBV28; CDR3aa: CASSSDRGRTEAFF; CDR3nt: TGTGCCAGCAGTTCGGACAGGGGGAGGACTGAAGCTTTCTTT
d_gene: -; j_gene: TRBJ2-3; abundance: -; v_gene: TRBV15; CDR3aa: CATSTPTSPRGSTDTQYF; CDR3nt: TGTGCCACCAGCACACCTACCTCCCCCCGCGGTAGCACAGATACGCAGTATTTT
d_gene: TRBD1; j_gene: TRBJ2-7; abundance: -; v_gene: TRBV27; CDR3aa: CASSPPTGVYEQYF; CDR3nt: TGTGCCAGCAGTCCGCCGACAGGGGTATACGAGCAGTACTTC
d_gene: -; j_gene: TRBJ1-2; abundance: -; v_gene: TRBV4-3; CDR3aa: CASNPGRASNYGYTF; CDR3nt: TGCGCCAGCAACCCCGGCAGGGCATCTAACTATGGCTACACCTTC
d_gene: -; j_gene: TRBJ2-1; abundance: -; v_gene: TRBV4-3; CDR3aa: CASSQDLGDSYNEQFF; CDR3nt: TGCGCCAGCAGCCAAGATCTCGGGGACTCCTACAATGAGCAGTTCTTC
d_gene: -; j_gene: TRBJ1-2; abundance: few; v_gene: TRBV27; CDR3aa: CASRKGVGGYTF; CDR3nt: TGTGCCAGCAGGAAGGGGGTCGGTGGCTACACCTTC
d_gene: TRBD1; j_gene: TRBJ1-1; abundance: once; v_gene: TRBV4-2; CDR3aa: CASSQQSRTGMNTEAFF; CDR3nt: TGTGCCAGCAGCCAACAATCTCGGACAGGGATGAACACTGAAGCTTTCTTT
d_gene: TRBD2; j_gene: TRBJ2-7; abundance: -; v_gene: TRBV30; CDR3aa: CAWSVRAGEGFDEQYF; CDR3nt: TGTGCCTGGAGTGTACGGGCCGGGGAGGGGTTCGACGAGCAGTACTTC
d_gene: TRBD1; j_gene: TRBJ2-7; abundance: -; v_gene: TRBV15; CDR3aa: CATSGDRGAYEQYF; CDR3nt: TGTGCCACCTCTGGGGACAGGGGAGCCTACGAGCAGTACTTC
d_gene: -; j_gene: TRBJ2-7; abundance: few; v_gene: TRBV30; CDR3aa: CAWSVRASSYEQYF; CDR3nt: TGTGCCTGGAGTGTCAGGGCGTCCTCCTACGAGCAGTACTTC
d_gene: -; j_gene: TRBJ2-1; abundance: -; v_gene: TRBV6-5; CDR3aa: CASSLASRPPHEQFF; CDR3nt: TGTGCCAGCAGTTTAGCGTCCCGTCCGCCACATGAGCAGTTCTTC
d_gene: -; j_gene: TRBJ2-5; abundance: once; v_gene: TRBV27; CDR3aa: CASSPRVWDKETQYF; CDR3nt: TGTGCCAGCAGTCCACGGGTATGGGACAAAGAGACCCAGTACTTC
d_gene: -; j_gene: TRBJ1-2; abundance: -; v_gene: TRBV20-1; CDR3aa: CSGGTSGGYTF; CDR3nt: TGCAGTGGGGGGACATCTGGTGGCTACACCTTC
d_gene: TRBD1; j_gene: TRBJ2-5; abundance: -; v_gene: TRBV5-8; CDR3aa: CASSLGYFFRGQTQETQYF; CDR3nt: TGTGCCAGCAGCTTGGGCTATTTCTTTCGGGGACAGACCCAAGAGACCCAGTACTTC
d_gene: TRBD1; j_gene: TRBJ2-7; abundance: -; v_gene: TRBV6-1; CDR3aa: CASSASWDRVSYEQYF; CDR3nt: TGTGCCAGCAGTGCCTCATGGGACAGGGTTTCCTACGAGCAGTACTTC
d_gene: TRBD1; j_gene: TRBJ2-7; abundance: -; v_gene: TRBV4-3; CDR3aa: CASSRDSYEQYF; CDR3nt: TGCGCCAGCAGCCGGGACAGCTACGAGCAGTACTTC
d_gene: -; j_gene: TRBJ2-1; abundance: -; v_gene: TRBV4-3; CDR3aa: CASSQVGARTGWHEQFF; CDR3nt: TGCGCCAGCAGCCAAGTAGGAGCCCGAACAGGGTGGCATGAGCAGTTCTTC
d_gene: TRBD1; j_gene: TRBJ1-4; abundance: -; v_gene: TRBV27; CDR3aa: CATGDRDATNEKLFF; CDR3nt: TGTGCCACGGGGGACAGGGATGCAACTAATGAAAAACTGTTTTTT
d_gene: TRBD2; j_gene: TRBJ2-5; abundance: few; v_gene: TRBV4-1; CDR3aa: CASSPLAGKEETQYF; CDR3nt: TGCGCCAGCAGCCCACTAGCGGGGAAAGAAGAGACCCAGTACTTC
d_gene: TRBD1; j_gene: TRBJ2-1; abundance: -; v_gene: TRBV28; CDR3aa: CASSLWGQSPGQEIF; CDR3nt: TGTGCCAGCAGTTTGTGGGGGCAGAGCCCGGGACAGGAGATCTTC
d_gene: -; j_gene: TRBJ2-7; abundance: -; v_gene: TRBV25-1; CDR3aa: CASTQGTTSYEQYF; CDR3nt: TGTGCCAGCACTCAGGGTACGACCTCCTACGAGCAGTACTTC
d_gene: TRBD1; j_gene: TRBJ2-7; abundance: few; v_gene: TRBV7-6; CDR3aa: CASSLFAPGDRSYEQYF; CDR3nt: TGTGCCAGCAGCTTATTCGCTCCGGGGGACAGGTCCTACGAGCAGTACTTC
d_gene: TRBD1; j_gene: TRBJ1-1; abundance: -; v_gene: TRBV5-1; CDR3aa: CASSSDRESAEAFF; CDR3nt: TGCGCCAGCAGCTCGGACAGGGAGTCGGCTGAAGCTTTCTTT
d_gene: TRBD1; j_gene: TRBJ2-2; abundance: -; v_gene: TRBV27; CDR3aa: CASSSPDRDLNTGELFF; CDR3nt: TGTGCCAGCAGTTCGCCCGACAGGGACCTGAACACCGGGGAGCTGTTTTTT
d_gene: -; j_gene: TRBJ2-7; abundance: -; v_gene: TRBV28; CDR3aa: CASSPSRWGGPTYEQYF; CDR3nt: TGTGCCAGCAGCCCCTCCCGATGGGGCGGCCCGACCTACGAGCAGTACTTC
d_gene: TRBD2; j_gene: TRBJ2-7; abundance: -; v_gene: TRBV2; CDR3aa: CASSEVDRTSGNYEQYF; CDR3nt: TGTGCCAGCAGTGAAGTAGACAGGACTAGCGGGAACTACGAGCAGTACTTC